The text below deals with one T cell receptor (beta chain). The data were taken from a study of blood T cell repertoires in COVID-19. Study in general: Whether acute or convalescent, the COVID-19 samples came from the United States, Italy and Spain. Sources were T cells, B-cell-depleted T cells, or PBMCs; the material itself was cDNA or gDNA.

Trimming cost V 4 bases and J 5 bases, with 12 bases left between them. Germline assignment: CDR1 LNHDA and CDR2 SQIVND (reference sequence). CDR3 length equals 15 residues. Original processing notes: Amplification from reference gene primers served as the basis for estimated nucleated cell counts. Some clones are missing from TCRdb's copy, which holds only in-frame ones; the method was immunoSEQ multiplex PCR. V, J and clone size are taken as reported in that table, and D and trimming were inferred from the DNA itself. The sample lists fewer than 150,000 clones, about nine tenths seen once, with less than 9.5% in the top ten.

What was sequenced was peripheral blood. The TCR sequence derives from a human donor in a cohort sampled during active COVID-19. V gene TRBV19 combines with J gene TRBJ1-6, with D possibly being TRBD1 (6 bases). CDR3 DNA: TGTGCCAGTAGTACCAACAGGGTGGATAATTCACCCCTCCACTTT. Translating it yields CASSTNRVDNSPLHF.